A single sample is the source of the 22 T cell receptor beta chains below, sequenced in a study of OX40 agonist ivuxolimab in advanced cancers. TCRdb's table, derived via immunoSEQ multiplex PCR, lists solely in-frame clones and lacks some. The sample gives some 19,000 clones, about 73% of which show up once; around 17% is in the top ten. The sample consisted of CD4+ or CD8+ T cells sorted from blood, taken in a trial of the OX40 agonist ivuxolimab. Every receptor here comes from an adult with an advanced solid tumor such as melanoma, head and neck, liver or kidney cancer.

V usage is TRBV6-1 and J usage is TRBJ1-5, with D unclear. V gave up 2 bases and J gave up 6 bases, with 8 bases separating them. The CDR3 covers 13 residues. Germline V gene sequence: CDR1 MNHNS, CDR2 SASEGT. The CDR3 reads CASSEMVGQPQHF. The CDR3 DNA follows: TGTGCCAGCAGTGAAATGGTAGGTCAGCCCCAGCATTTT.

The J gene is TRBJ2-1, the V gene TRBV7-9; D is unresolved. Germline CDR1 SEHNR, CDR2 FQNEAQ (reference sequence). V gave up 4 bases and J gave up 6 bases, with 16 bases separating them. The CDR3 consists of 15 residues. The CDR3 nucleotides read TGTGCCAGCAGCTCCACTAAAACGGGTATCAATGAGCAGTTCTTC. This sequence encodes CASSSTKTGINEQFF.

The chain is built from TRBV7-2 and TRBJ2-7, with D possibly being TRBD1 (5 bases). Germline lookup yields CDR1 SGHTA and CDR2 FQGNSA. This CDR3 is 13 amino acids long. The V and J ends lost 5 bases and 3 bases respectively, with 11 bases between them. For the CDR3, the DNA is TGTGCCAGCAGCCTCAGGGATTACTACGAGCAGTACTTC. Protein sequence: CASSLRDYYEQYF.

The gene calls are TRBV5-6 and TRBJ1-4; a possible D gene is TRBD1 (6 bases). The CDR3 loop spans 15 amino acids. Trimming removed 4 bases from V and 4 bases from J, with 14 bases in between. Germline V lookup: CDR1 SGHDT, CDR2 YYEEEE. The CDR3 protein is CASSTLDSFNEKLFF. The CDR3 DNA sequence: TGTGCCAGCAGCACGCTGGACAGTTTTAATGAAAAACTGTTTTTT.

Written as DNA, the CDR3 is TGTGCCAGCAGCCAAAGAGATTATAATTCACCCCTCCACTTT. It encodes CASSQRDYNSPLHF. The rearrangement uses TRBV14 and TRBJ1-6; D is unclear. The CDR3 loop spans 14 amino acids. V dropped 2 bases and J dropped 4 bases, with 6 bases sitting between them. CDR1 and CDR2 from the germline V gene are SGHDN and FVKESK.

The chain couples TRBV19 to TRBJ2-1; D not resolved. This CDR3 region has 13 residues. V was clipped by 0 bases and J by 6 bases, with 6 bases between them. Germline V gene sequence: CDR1 LNHDA, CDR2 SQIVND (reference sequence). The CDR3 DNA sequence: TGTGCCAGTAGTATAGACACCCTCAATGAGCAGTTCTTC. Amino acids: CASSIDTLNEQFF. The full variable domain, in which reference TRBV19 and TRBJ2-1 provide the parts outside the CDR3, is DGGITQSPKYLFRKEGQNVTLSCEQNLNHDAMYWYRQDPGQGLRLIYYSQIVNDFQKGDIAEGYSVSREKKESFPLTVTSAQKNPTAFYLCASSIDTLNEQFFGPGTRLTVL.

The V call is TRBV4-3, the J call TRBJ2-7; 10 bases are a match to TRBD2. J lost 3 bases, V lost 1 base, and 9 bases had no gene match. The CDR3 runs 17 residues. Germline V gene data show CDR1 as LGHNA and CDR2 as YSLEER. The CDR3 DNA reads TGCGCCAGCAGCCAAGGACTAGCGGGTCCGGAGGGCTACGAGCAGTACTTC. It codes for CASSQGLAGPEGYEQYF.

The V call is TRBV7-3, the J call TRBJ2-7, with D possibly being TRBD1 (6 bases). The CDR3 sequence is 15 residues long. Germline V gene sequence: CDR1 SGHTA, CDR2 FQGTGA. Trimming cost V 2 bases and J 3 bases, with 14 bases left between them. CDR3 sequence (DNA): TGTGCCAGCAGCTTATGGCCCGGACAGAACTACGAGCAGTACTTC. This gives the protein CASSLWPGQNYEQYF.

The V gene is TRBV7-9, the J gene TRBJ2-7; D is tentatively TRBD1 or TRBD2 (7 bases each). This CDR3 is 16 amino acids long. Per germline, CDR1 SEHNR and CDR2 FQNEAQ (reference sequence). Trimming removed 5 bases from V and 6 bases from J, with 23 bases in between. CDR3 coding DNA: TGTGCCAGCAGCCCTCGGGAGGCGCTAAGACAGGGCGAGCAGTACTTC. This gives the protein CASSPREALRQGEQYF.

The rearrangement uses TRBV6-1 and TRBJ2-2; TRBD2 agrees at 7 bases. Germline V CDR1 and CDR2: MNHNS, SASEGT. The trim removed 4 bases at V and 5 bases at J, leaving 7 bases unmatched. This CDR3 comprises 15 residues. The CDR3 reads CASSVGGKGTGELFF. In nucleotides, the CDR3 is TGTGCCAGCAGTGTCGGGGGGAAGGGGACCGGGGAGCTGTTTTTT.

This clone was detected only once. This chain links TRBV10-3 with TRBJ1-6; perhaps TRBD1 as D (6 bases). The V end was cut by 2 bases, the J end by 6 bases, with 8 bases between. Germline V gene lookup returns CDR1 ENHRY and CDR2 SYGVKD. The CDR3 runs 14 residues. Written as DNA, the CDR3 is TGTGCCATCAGTGAGCCGGACAGTAATTCACCCCTCCACTTT. Its protein product is CAISEPDSNSPLHF.

This clone was counted only a few times. The gene calls are TRBV6-4 and TRBJ2-6, with D unclear. The germline CDR1 and CDR2 sequences are MRHNA and SNTAGT. With 3 bases removed from V and 2 bases from J, the gap between germline ends came to 5 bases. The CDR3 consists of 14 residues. The CDR3 loop is CASSERAGANVLTF. The DNA of the CDR3 is TGTGCCAGCAGTGAACGGGCTGGGGCCAACGTCCTGACTTTC.

Here the CDR3 reads CASSPGLAEHNTGELFF. The CDR3 DNA follows: TGTGCCAGCAGCCCCGGACTAGCGGAGCATAACACCGGGGAGCTGTTTTTT. The genes are TRBV4-2 and TRBJ2-2, with 10 bases aligning to TRBD2. Germline CDR1 LGHNA, CDR2 YNFKEQ. The CDR3 extends over 17 amino acids. The V segment lost 4 bases and the J segment 2 bases; nucleotides outside the gene matches: 7.

The rearrangement links TRBV5-1 to TRBJ1-2; TRBD1 agrees at 7 bases. The CDR3 spans 15 residues. V lost 5 bases and J lost 0; bases outside the gene matches: 7. CDR1 and CDR2 (germline): SGHRS, YFSETQ. This chain's CDR3 is CASRVGTAPNYGYTF. The CDR3 nucleotides are TGCGCCAGCAGGGTCGGGACAGCTCCTAACTATGGCTACACCTTC.

The chain links TRBV28 to TRBJ1-4; 9 positions match TRBD1. Germline assignment: CDR1 MDHEN and CDR2 SYDVKM. J gave up 4 bases and V 3 bases, and 12 bases lay outside the gene matches. The CDR3 is 18 residues long. DNA for the CDR3: TGTGCCAGCAGTTTTGGACCGGGACAGGGATATAGTAATGAAAAACTGTTTTTT. Encoded protein: CASSFGPGQGYSNEKLFF.

The J gene is TRBJ2-3, the V gene TRBV6-5; the D is unclear. The V gene lost 0 bases and the J gene lost 0 bases, with 10 bases spanning the gap. The CDR3 is made up of 16 amino acids. Germline V gene lookup returns CDR1 MNHEY and CDR2 SVGAGI. The CDR3 protein is CASSYSMGSSTDTQYF. CDR3 DNA sequence: TGTGCCAGCAGTTACTCGATGGGGTCTAGCACAGATACGCAGTATTTT.

The chain joins TRBV5-4 to TRBJ1-1; maybe TRBD1 (5 bases). The CDR3 spans 12 residues. V lost 7 bases and J 4 bases, leaving 11 bases between the germline ends. CDR1 and CDR2 (germline): SGHNT, YYREEE (reference sequence). CDR3 coding DNA: TGTGCCAGCGGGGGTCAGCGCACTGAAGCTTTCTTT. This encodes CASGGQRTEAFF.

The chain is built from TRBV4-2 and TRBJ1-2, with 8 bases matching TRBD1. Losses at the gene ends were 5 bases for V and 4 bases for J; bases not matched to a gene: 18. CDR3 length: 18 amino acids. Germline-derived CDR1 and CDR2 are LGHNA and YNFKEQ. The CDR3 DNA sequence: TGTGCCAGCAGCACAAGACTGGACAGGGACAAGGTGGGCTATGGCTACACCTTC. Amino acid sequence: CASSTRLDRDKVGYGYTF.

The DNA for the CDR3 is TGTGCCAAGATACACACGGCACTAGCGGGAGGGTCGGGCACAGATACGCAGTATTTT. This gives the protein CAKIHTALAGGSGTDTQYF. The rearrangement joins TRBV28 to TRBJ2-3, with 13 bases matching TRBD2. After removal of 10 bases from V and 1 base from J, the junction contained 17 bases not matched to a gene. The CDR3 consists of 19 residues. Germline V CDR1 and CDR2: MDHEN, SYDVKM.

The rearrangement joins TRBV7-2 to TRBJ2-7, with TRBD2 as a possible D gene (6 bases). This CDR3 has 14 amino acids. The germline gives CDR1 SGHTA, CDR2 FQGNSA. V lost 5 bases to trimming and J lost 3 bases, with 14 bases between them. CDR3: CASSQASGVYEQYF. CDR3 DNA: TGTGCCAGCAGCCAAGCATCGGGAGTCTACGAGCAGTACTTC.

The rearrangement joins TRBV13 to TRBJ2-1; D is unresolved. The CDR3 totals 13 residues. Germline CDR1 reads PRHDT; CDR2 reads FYEKMQ (reference sequence). V lost 1 base, J lost 8 bases, and 9 bases lay in between. The CDR3: CASSLVDGYEQFF. The DNA of the CDR3 is TGTGCCAGCAGCTTAGTGGATGGGTATGAGCAGTTCTTC. Full variable domain (rest looked up from reference TRBV13 and TRBJ2-1): AAGVIQSPRHLIKEKRETATLKCYPIPRHDTVYWYQQGPGQDPQFLISFYEKMQSDKGSIPDRFSAQQFSDYHSELNMSSLELGDSALYFCASSLVDGYEQFFGPGTRLTVL.

This clone has more than one count but fewer than ten. V usage is TRBV5-6 and J usage is TRBJ1-5, with TRBD1 matching over 8 bases. The germline gives CDR1 SGHDT, CDR2 YYEEEE. J lost 4 bases, V lost 6 bases, and 6 bases had no gene match. The CDR3 runs to 14 residues. CDR3 in amino acids: CASTRTGRNQPQHF. CDR3 DNA sequence: TGTGCCAGCACCAGGACAGGGAGGAATCAGCCCCAGCATTTT.